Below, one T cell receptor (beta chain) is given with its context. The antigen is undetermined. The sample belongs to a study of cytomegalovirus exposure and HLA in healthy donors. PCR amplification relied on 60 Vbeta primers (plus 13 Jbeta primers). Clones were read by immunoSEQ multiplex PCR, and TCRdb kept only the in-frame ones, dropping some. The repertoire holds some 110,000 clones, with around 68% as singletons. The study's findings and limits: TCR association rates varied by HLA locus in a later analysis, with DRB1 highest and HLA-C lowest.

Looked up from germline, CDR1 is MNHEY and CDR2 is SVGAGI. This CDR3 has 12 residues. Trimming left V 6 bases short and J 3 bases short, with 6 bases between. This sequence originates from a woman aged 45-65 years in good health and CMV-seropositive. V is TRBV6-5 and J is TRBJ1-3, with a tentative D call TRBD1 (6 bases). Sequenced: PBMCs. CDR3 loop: CASRTGGNTIYF. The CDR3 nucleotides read TGTGCCAGCAGGACAGGTGGAAACACCATATATTTT.